This T cell receptor beta chain was identified in a study of blood T cell repertoires in COVID-19. In the authors' workflow: It was from reference gene primer amplification that nucleated cell counts were estimated. Libraries were prepared by immunoSEQ multiplex PCR; TCRdb keeps only in-frame clonotypes and omits some of them. The V and J calls and clone size were taken over from that table, and D and trimming were inferred from the DNA. This sample has about 29,000 clones, with about four fifths found just once. Material for sequencing was peripheral blood. This TCR came from an elderly man with active COVID-19.

CDR3 coding DNA: TGTGCCATCAGAGAAGACAGGGCCAACAATGAGCAGTTCTTC. This sequence encodes CAIREDRANNEQFF. The rearrangement uses TRBV10-3 and TRBJ2-1, with TRBD1 matching 7 bases. Trimming removed 6 bases from V and 5 bases from J; junction bases left unmatched: 7. The CDR3 has 14 amino acids. The germline V gene encodes CDR1 ENHRY and CDR2 SYGVKD.